The 11 T cell receptor beta chains below all came from one sample that was sequenced in a study of Ad26.COV2.S vaccination and SARS-CoV-2 variants. Noted treatment: around 19 received Ad26.COV2.S at low or high dose, single or two shots; roughly five received placebo; per-sample allocation not given. Each sample was drawn 63 days after the first injection (of vaccine or placebo). Repertoires were generated with immunoSEQ multiplex PCR, while TCRdb's copy carries only in-frame clones and drops some. Among some 460,000 clones listed, 70% to 90% were seen once. The source material was peripheral blood, sampled in a trial of Ad26.COV2.S vaccine versus placebo. The receptors here all came from a person aged 18 to 59 who received the Ad26.COV2.S COVID-19 vaccine or a placebo.

The J gene is TRBJ2-2, the V gene TRBV6-5; perhaps TRBD2 as D (5 bases). With 2 bases removed from V and 7 bases from J, the gap between germline ends came to 11 bases. The germline gives CDR1 MNHEY, CDR2 SVGAGI. CDR3 length: 14 residues. The CDR3 here is CASSYLRAGGELFF. DNA of the CDR3: TGTGCCAGCAGTTACCTGCGGGCGGGCGGGGAGCTGTTTTTT.

The V gene is TRBV7-2, the J gene TRBJ2-3, with TRBD2 identical over 8 bases. The V gene's germline CDR1 is SGHTA and CDR2 FQGNSA. Unmatched junction bases numbered 8, after V lost 8 bases and J lost 1 base. The CDR3 consists of 15 residues. CDR3 protein: CASLIGGDRTDTQYF. CDR3 sequence (DNA): TGTGCCAGCTTAATCGGGGGGGACCGCACAGATACGCAGTATTTT.

This clone appeared a single time. The rearrangement joins TRBV21-1 to TRBJ1-2; the DNA was not used to check the table's D call, TRBD1. TRBV21-1 represents a pseudogene. The CDR3 totals 16 residues. CDR3 sequence (DNA): TGTGCCAGCAGCAATAGGCGTCAGGGGCCCATCTATGGCTACACCTTC. As protein: CASSNRRQGPIYGYTF.

This clone was counted a few times. The genes are TRBV27 and TRBJ2-7; D tentatively reads TRBD1 or TRBD2 (5 bases each). CDR1 and CDR2 from the germline V gene are MNHEY and SMNVEV (reference sequence). V was trimmed by 5 bases and J by 4 bases, leaving 24 bases between them. The CDR3 length is 17 residues. CDR3 loop: CASSARGRSLVHYEQYF. CDR3 sequence (DNA): TGTGCCAGCAGTGCTAGGGGACGTTCCCTCGTACATTACGAGCAGTACTTC.

The chain recombines TRBV28 with TRBJ2-1, with 9 nucleotides matching TRBD2. J gave up 8 bases and V 5 bases, and 10 bases lay outside the gene matches. This CDR3 is 15 amino acids long. CDR1 is MDHEN and CDR2 is SYDVKM in the germline V gene. The CDR3 loop is CASSPPGLARDEQFF. In DNA, the CDR3 is TGTGCCAGCAGTCCACCGGGACTAGCTAGGGATGAGCAGTTCTTC.

Concerning this clone: This specimen includes other DNA sequences encoding the same CDR3. The chain combines TRBV4-1 with TRBJ1-4; D remains unclear. Germline V lookup: CDR1 MGHRA, CDR2 YSYEKL. The germline V and J ends were trimmed by 1 base and 5 bases, with 5 bases remaining between them. The CDR3 length is 13 residues. The CDR3 reads CASSQVRNEKLFF. CDR3 sequence (DNA): TGCGCCAGCAGCCAAGTCCGGAATGAAAAACTGTTTTTT.

The chain carries TRBV7-3 and TRBJ1-1; D possibly corresponds to TRBD1 (5 bases). V lost 5 bases to trimming and J lost 4 bases, with 11 bases between them. The CDR3 extends over 13 amino acids. CDR1 is SGHTA and CDR2 is FQGTGA in the germline V gene. CDR3 residues: CASSATDSTEAFF. Written as DNA, the CDR3 is TGTGCCAGCAGCGCGACAGACAGCACTGAAGCTTTCTTT. Full variable domain (remainder filled in from reference TRBV7-3 and TRBJ1-1): GAGVSQTPSNKVTEKGKYVELRCDPISGHTALYWYRQSLGQGPEFLIYFQGTGAADDSGLPNDRFFAVRPEGSVSTLKIQRTERGDSAVYLCASSATDSTEAFFGQGTRLTVV.

The chain has TRBV5-1 and TRBJ2-5; 7 positions match TRBD1. Unmatched junction bases numbered 6, after V lost 0 bases and J lost 4 bases. The V gene's germline CDR1 is SGHRS and CDR2 YFSETQ. CDR3 length: 15 residues. The CDR3 DNA follows: TGCGCCAGCAGCTTGGCTGGCAGGGGGTCAGAGACCCAGTACTTC. As protein: CASSLAGRGSETQYF. Combining the CDR3 with reference TRBV5-1 and TRBJ2-5 gives the whole variable domain KAGVTQTPRYLIKTRGQQVTLSCSPISGHRSVSWYQQTPGQGLQFLFEYFSETQRNKGNFPGRFSGRQFSNSRSEMNVSTLELGDSALYLCASSLAGRGSETQYFGPGTRLLVL.

This clone came up once. This sequence joins TRBV6-5 and TRBJ1-2; D not certain. Between the trimmed V and J ends, which lost 8 bases and 2 bases, there was a span of 9 bases. The CDR3 is 12 amino acids. CDR1 is MNHEY, CDR2 SVGAGI, per germline. Here the CDR3 reads CASGSLNYGYTF. CDR3 bases: TGTGCCAGCGGGTCACTGAACTATGGCTACACCTTC.

V is TRBV6-6 and J is TRBJ1-1; D not resolved. This CDR3 has 13 amino acids. The V end was cut by 2 bases, the J end by 1 base, with 5 bases between. In germline, CDR1 is MNHNY, CDR2 SVGAGI (reference sequence). The CDR3 reads CASSYQENTEAFF. The CDR3 DNA reads TGTGCCAGCAGTTACCAGGAGAACACTGAAGCTTTCTTT.

V usage is TRBV9 and J usage is TRBJ2-3; the D gene is possibly TRBD2 (6 bases). The CDR3 loop spans 14 amino acids. The V end lost 6 bases, the J end lost 1 base, and 12 bases lay between the germline ends. The germline CDR1 and CDR2 sequences are SGDLS and YYNGEE. This CDR3 reads CASTKWGGTDTQYF. The CDR3 DNA follows: TGTGCCAGCACCAAGTGGGGGGGCACAGATACGCAGTATTTT.